This entry is about one T cell receptor (beta chain). The CDR3 runs 16 residues. J was trimmed by 4 bases and V by 6 bases; bases with no gene match: 8. Looked up from germline, CDR1 is MDHEN and CDR2 is SYDVKM. The assay was immunoSEQ multiplex PCR, and TCRdb's table has in-frame clones only and misses some. Here the sample spans roughly 250,000 clones, 86% being singletons. This entry comes from a study of blood T cell repertoires in COVID-19. Overall study context: PBMCs, B-cell-depleted T cells, or T cells were the source of the cDNA or gDNA that made up the material.

The rearrangement links TRBV28 to TRBJ2-3; 12 nucleotides line up with TRBD2. Sequencing was done on a sample of PBMCs or T cells enriched from blood (not recorded which). The clonotype was recovered from a woman between 50 and 59 years old who had recovered from COVID-19. Written as DNA, the CDR3 is TGTGCCAGCAGCCGACCTCTAGCGGGAGGGTCAGATACGCAGTATTTT. Its protein product is CASSRPLAGGSDTQYF. Drawing the rest from reference TRBV28 and TRBJ2-3, the complete variable domain is DVKVTQSSRYLVKRTGEKVFLECVQDMDHENMFWYRQDPGLGLRLIYFSYDVKMKEKGDIPEGYSVSREKKERFSLILESASTNQTSMYLCASSRPLAGGSDTQYFGPGTRLTVL.